These 3 T cell receptor beta chains share one sample of origin, sequenced in a study of siplizumab effects on memory and regulatory T cells. Data came from immunoSEQ multiplex PCR; TCRdb stores just in-frame clones and leaves some out. The sample records 65,000 to 90,000 clones, 93% being singletons. The sequencing sample was made of CD8+ T cells sorted from blood. The receptors come from a human donor in good health.

The chain links TRBV7-9 to TRBJ2-1; the D is unclear. V was trimmed by 5 bases and J by 0 bases, leaving 11 bases between them. This CDR3 comprises 15 residues. Germline lookup yields CDR1 SEHNR and CDR2 FQNEAQ (reference sequence). Written as DNA, the CDR3 is TGTGCCAGCAGCCCTAGTTTATTCTCCTACAATGAGCAGTTCTTC. Amino acids: CASSPSLFSYNEQFF.

J is TRBJ2-5 and V is TRBV7-3, with D maybe TRBD2 (7 bases). This CDR3 comprises 15 residues. V gave up 2 bases and J gave up 4 bases, with 14 bases separating them. CDR1 and CDR2 from the germline V gene are SGHTA and FQGTGA. CDR3 in amino acids: CASSLSGGRTETQYF. CDR3 DNA sequence: TGTGCCAGCAGCTTATCCGGGGGGCGGACAGAGACCCAGTACTTC.

V and J are TRBV7-2 and TRBJ2-4; D ambiguous. Trimming took off 0 bases at V and 0 bases at J, with 6 bases between the two ends. Germline assignment: CDR1 SGHTA and CDR2 FQGNSA. CDR3 length: 15 amino acids. CDR3 amino acids: CASSLAGVAKNIQYF. The DNA of the CDR3 is TGTGCCAGCAGCTTAGCAGGAGTAGCCAAAAACATTCAGTACTTC.